The 7 T cell receptor beta chains given below trace back to one sample, sequenced in a study of OX40 agonist ivuxolimab in advanced cancers. Sequencing used immunoSEQ multiplex PCR; TCRdb keeps in-frame clones, though not all of them. The sample records 100,000 to 120,000 clones, approximately 89% being singletons. The starting material was CD4+ or CD8+ T cells sorted from blood, obtained in a trial of the OX40 agonist ivuxolimab. The receptors shown here come from an adult with an advanced solid tumor such as melanoma, head and neck, liver or kidney cancer.

V and J are TRBV7-3 and TRBJ1-1; the D is unclear. The CDR3 is 13 amino acids. V was clipped by 1 base and J by 1 base, with 4 bases between them. CDR1 is SGHTA and CDR2 is FQGTGA in the germline V gene. As DNA, the CDR3 is TGTGCCAGCAGCTTAATGACGAACACTGAAGCTTTCTTT. Amino acids: CASSLMTNTEAFF.

This clone was seen a few times. J is TRBJ1-5 and V is TRBV7-2; 8 bases agree with TRBD1. J gave up 7 bases and V 4 bases, and 9 bases lay outside the gene matches. Germline CDR1 reads SGHTA; CDR2 reads FQGNSA. This CDR3 is built from 15 residues. The CDR3 is CASSSGQGRLQPQHF. In nucleotides, the CDR3 is TGTGCCAGCAGCTCCGGACAGGGACGTCTGCAGCCCCAGCATTTT.

The rearrangement joins TRBV4-3 to TRBJ1-3; possibly TRBD1 for D (5 bases). Germline assignment: CDR1 LGHNA and CDR2 YSLEER. The CDR3 totals 15 residues. Trimming pared 4 bases from V and 3 bases from J, leaving 13 bases between. CDR3 sequence reads: CASSRGHLDGNTIYF. In DNA, the CDR3 is TGCGCCAGCAGCCGAGGACATCTCGATGGAAACACCATATATTTT.

This clone was seen once. The rearrangement uses TRBV5-1 and TRBJ2-5; TRBD1 matches at 9 bases. Germline V gene data show CDR1 as SGHRS and CDR2 as YFSETQ. The CDR3 has 14 amino acids. V shed 4 bases and J 5 bases; nucleotides not matched to a gene: 6. CDR3 DNA: TGCGCCAGCAGCCTGGACAGGGGCAGGGAGACCCAGTACTTC. Its protein is CASSLDRGRETQYF.

The chain combines TRBV7-8 with TRBJ1-1; D possibly corresponds to TRBD1 (5 bases). The CDR3 is made up of 12 amino acids. Germline loops: CDR1 SGHVS, CDR2 FQNEAQ. V was cut by 3 bases and J by 10 bases, with 12 bases left in between. The DNA for the CDR3 is TGTGCCAGCAGCTTCGCCGAAGGGGTAGCTTTCTTT. Translation: CASSFAEGVAFF. Filled out from reference TRBV7-8 and TRBJ1-1, the complete variable domain reads GAGVSQSPRYKVAKRGQDVALRCDPISGHVSLFWYQQALGQGPEFLTYFQNEAQLDKSGLPSDRFFAERPEGSVSTLKIQRTQQEDSAVYLCASSFAEGVAFFGQGTRLTVV.

J is TRBJ1-5 and V is TRBV4-1, with D unresolved. The V gene lost 3 bases and the J gene lost 0 bases, with 9 bases spanning the gap. Germline V CDR1 and CDR2: MGHRA, YSYEKL. The CDR3 is 15 residues long. CDR3 in amino acids: CASSHSDNSNQPQHF. CDR3 nucleotide sequence: TGCGCCAGCAGCCACTCTGACAATAGCAATCAGCCCCAGCATTTT.

This chain uses TRBV18 with TRBJ2-5; D perhaps matches TRBD1 (6 bases). The germline V and J ends were trimmed by 3 bases and 2 bases, with 13 bases remaining between them. Germline V lookup: CDR1 KGHSH, CDR2 LQKENI. The CDR3 is made up of 15 amino acids. DNA for the CDR3: TGTGCCAGCTCACCCCCCGGGACAACACAAGAGACCCAGTACTTC. It codes for CASSPPGTTQETQYF.